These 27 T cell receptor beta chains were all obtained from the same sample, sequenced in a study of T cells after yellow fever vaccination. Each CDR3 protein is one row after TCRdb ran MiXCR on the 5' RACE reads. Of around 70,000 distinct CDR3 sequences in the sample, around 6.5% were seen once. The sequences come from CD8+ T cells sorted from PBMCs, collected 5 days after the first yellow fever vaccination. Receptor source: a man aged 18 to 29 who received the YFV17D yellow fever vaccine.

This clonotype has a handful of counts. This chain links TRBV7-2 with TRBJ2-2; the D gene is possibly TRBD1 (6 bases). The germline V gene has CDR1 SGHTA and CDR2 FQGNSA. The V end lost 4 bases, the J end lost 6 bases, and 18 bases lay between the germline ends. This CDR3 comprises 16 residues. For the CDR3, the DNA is TGTGCCAGCAGCTCCCGGGACATTCGAGAACCCGGGGAGCTGTTTTTT. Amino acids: CASSSRDIREPGELFF.

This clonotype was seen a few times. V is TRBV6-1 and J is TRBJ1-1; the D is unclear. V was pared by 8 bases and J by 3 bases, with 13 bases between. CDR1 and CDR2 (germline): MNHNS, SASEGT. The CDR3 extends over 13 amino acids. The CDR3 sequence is CASGPGMHTEAFF. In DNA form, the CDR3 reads TGTGCCAGCGGGCCGGGGATGCACACTGAAGCTTTCTTT.

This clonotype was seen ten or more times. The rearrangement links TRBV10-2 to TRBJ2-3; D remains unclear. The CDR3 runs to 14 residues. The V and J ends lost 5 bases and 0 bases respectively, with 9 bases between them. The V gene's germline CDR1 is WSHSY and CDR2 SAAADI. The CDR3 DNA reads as TGCGCCAGCAGTTGGACGGCTAGCACAGATACGCAGTATTTT. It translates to CASSWTASTDTQYF.

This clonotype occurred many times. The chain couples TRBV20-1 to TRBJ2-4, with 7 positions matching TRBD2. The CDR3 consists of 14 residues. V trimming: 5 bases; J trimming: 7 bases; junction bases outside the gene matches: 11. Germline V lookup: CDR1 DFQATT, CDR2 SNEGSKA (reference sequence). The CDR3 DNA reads TGCAGTGCTCCCGGGGTCGAGCGGGGTAACATTCAGTACTTC. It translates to CSAPGVERGNIQYF.

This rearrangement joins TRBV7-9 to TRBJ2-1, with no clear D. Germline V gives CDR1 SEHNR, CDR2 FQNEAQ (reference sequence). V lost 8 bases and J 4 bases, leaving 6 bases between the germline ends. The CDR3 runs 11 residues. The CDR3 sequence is CASVSYNEQFF. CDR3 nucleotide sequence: TGTGCCAGCGTGTCGTACAATGAGCAGTTCTTC.

The CDR3 region is CASSPGPTGEGTDTQYF. The CDR3, as DNA: TGCGCCAGCAGCCCCGGGCCTACCGGGGAGGGCACAGATACGCAGTATTTT. V and J are TRBV4-1 and TRBJ2-3, with D possibly TRBD2 on 6 matching bases. The CDR3 is made up of 17 amino acids. Trimming pared 4 bases from V and 1 base from J, leaving 18 bases between. Germline V lookup: CDR1 MGHRA, CDR2 YSYEKL.

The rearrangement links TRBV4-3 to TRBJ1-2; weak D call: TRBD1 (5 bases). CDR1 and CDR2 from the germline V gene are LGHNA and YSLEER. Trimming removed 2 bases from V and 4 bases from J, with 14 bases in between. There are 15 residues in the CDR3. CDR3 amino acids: CASSQWGYPTYGYTF. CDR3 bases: TGCGCCAGCAGCCAATGGGGCTATCCCACCTATGGCTACACCTTC.

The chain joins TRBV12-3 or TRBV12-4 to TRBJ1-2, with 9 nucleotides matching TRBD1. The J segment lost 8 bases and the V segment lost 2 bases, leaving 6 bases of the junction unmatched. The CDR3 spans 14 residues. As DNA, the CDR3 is TGTGCCAGCAGTTTAAGGGGACAGGGTATAGGCTACACCTTC. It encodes CASSLRGQGIGYTF.

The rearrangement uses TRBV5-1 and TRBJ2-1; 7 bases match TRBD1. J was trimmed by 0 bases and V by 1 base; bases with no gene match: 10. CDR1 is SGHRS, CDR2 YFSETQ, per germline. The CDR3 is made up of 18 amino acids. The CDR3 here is CASSLQGPRGSSYNEQFF. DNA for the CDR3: TGCGCCAGCAGCTTGCAAGGGCCCAGGGGGAGCTCCTACAATGAGCAGTTCTTC.

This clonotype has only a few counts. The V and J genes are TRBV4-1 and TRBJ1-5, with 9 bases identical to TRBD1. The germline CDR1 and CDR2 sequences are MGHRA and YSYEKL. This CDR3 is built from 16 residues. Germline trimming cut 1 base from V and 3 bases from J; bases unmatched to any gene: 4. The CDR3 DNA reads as TGCGCCAGCAGCCAAGGATGGACAGGGGACAATCAGCCCCAGCATTTT. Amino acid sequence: CASSQGWTGDNQPQHF.

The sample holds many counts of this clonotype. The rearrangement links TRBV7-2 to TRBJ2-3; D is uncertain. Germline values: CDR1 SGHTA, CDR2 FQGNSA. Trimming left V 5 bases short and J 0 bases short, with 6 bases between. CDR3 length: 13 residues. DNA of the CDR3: TGTGCCAGCAGCCCCCCTAGCACAGATACGCAGTATTTT. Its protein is CASSPPSTDTQYF. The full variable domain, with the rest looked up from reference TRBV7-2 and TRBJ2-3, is GAGVSQSPSNKVTEKGKDVELRCDPISGHTALYWYRQSLGQGLEFLIYFQGNSAPDKSGLPSDRFSAERTGGSVSTLTIQRTQQEDSAVYLCASSPPSTDTQYFGPGTRLTVL.

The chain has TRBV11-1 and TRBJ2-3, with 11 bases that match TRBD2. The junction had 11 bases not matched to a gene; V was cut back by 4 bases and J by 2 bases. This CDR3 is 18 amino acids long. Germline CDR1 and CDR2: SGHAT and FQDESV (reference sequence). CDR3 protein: CASSSYVLAGGLTDTQYF. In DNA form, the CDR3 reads TGTGCCAGCAGCTCCTATGTCCTAGCGGGGGGTCTCACAGATACGCAGTATTTT. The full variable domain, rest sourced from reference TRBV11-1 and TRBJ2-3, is EAEVAQSPRYKITEKSQAVAFWCDPISGHATLYWYRQILGQGPELLVQFQDESVVDDSQLPKDRFSAERLKGVDSTLKIQPAELGDSAMYLCASSSYVLAGGLTDTQYFGPGTRLTVL.

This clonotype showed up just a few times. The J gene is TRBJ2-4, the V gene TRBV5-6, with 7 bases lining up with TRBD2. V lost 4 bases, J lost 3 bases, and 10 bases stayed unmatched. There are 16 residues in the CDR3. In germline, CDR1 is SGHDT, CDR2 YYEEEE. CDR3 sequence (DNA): TGTGCCAGCAGCCCCCCCCCGGGGAGGGTCAAAAACATTCAGTACTTC. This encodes CASSPPPGRVKNIQYF.

The CDR3, as DNA: TGTGCCAGCAGTCCGACGGTCTACTATGGCTACACCTTC. This gives the protein CASSPTVYYGYTF. V usage is TRBV12-3 or TRBV12-4 and J usage is TRBJ1-2, with D unresolved. The ends were cut back, 5 bases at V and 3 bases at J, with 10 bases in the middle. This CDR3 comprises 13 residues.

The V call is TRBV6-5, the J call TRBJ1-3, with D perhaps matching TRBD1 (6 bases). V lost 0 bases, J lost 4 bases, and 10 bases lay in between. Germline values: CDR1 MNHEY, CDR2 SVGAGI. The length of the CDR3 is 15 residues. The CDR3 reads CASSYSAGDGNTIYF. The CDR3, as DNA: TGTGCCAGCAGTTACTCCGCAGGGGACGGAAACACCATATATTTT.

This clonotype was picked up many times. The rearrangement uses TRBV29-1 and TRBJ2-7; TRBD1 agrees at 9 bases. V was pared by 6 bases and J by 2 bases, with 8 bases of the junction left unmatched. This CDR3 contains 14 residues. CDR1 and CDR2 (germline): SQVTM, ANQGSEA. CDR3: CSVELGTGTYEQYF. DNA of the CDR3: TGCAGCGTCGAGTTGGGGACAGGGACCTACGAGCAGTACTTC.

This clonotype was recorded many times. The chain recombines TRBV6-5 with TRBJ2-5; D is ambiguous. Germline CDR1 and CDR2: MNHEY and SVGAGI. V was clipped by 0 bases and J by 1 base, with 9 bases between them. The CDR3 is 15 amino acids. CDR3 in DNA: TGTGCCAGCAGTTACTCGGGTGGGATCCAAGAGACCCAGTACTTC. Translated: CASSYSGGIQETQYF.

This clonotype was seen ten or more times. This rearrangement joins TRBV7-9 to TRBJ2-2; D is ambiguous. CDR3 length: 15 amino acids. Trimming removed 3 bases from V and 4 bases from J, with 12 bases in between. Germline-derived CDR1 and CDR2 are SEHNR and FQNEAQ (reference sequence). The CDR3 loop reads CASSLAQSSTGELFF. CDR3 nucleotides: TGTGCCAGCAGCTTGGCTCAATCAAGCACCGGGGAGCTGTTTTTT.

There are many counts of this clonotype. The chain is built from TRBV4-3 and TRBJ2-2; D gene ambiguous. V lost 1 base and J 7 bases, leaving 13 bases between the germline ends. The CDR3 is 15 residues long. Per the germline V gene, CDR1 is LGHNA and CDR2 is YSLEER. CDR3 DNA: TGCGCCAGCAGCCAAGTACACCGAGGCGACGGGGAGCTGTTTTTT. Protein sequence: CASSQVHRGDGELFF.

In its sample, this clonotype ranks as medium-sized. CDR3 protein: CASSFGGVYNEQFF. The DNA for the CDR3 is TGTGCCAGCAGTTTCGGGGGGGTGTACAATGAGCAGTTCTTC. The chain carries TRBV28 and TRBJ2-1, with 8 bases lining up with TRBD2. The length of the CDR3 is 14 residues. The germline CDR1 and CDR2 sequences are MDHEN and SYDVKM. Trimming at V came to 3 bases and at J to 4 bases, leaving 2 bases not matched to a gene.

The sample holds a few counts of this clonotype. CDR3: CASSQGTGASYEQYF. CDR3 sequence (DNA): TGCGCCAGCAGCCAAGGGACAGGGGCCTCCTACGAGCAGTACTTC. V usage is TRBV4-1 and J usage is TRBJ2-7; 9 nucleotides line up with TRBD1. The germline V gene has CDR1 MGHRA and CDR2 YSYEKL. This CDR3 region has 15 residues. Germline trimming cut 1 base from V and 0 bases from J; bases unmatched to any gene: 1.

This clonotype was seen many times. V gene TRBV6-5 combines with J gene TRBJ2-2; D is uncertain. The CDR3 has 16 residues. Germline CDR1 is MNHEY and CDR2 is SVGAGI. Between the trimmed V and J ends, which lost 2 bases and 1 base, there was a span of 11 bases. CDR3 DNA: TGTGCCAGCAGTTACAATCCGATGGTGAACACCGGGGAGCTGTTTTTT. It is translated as CASSYNPMVNTGELFF.

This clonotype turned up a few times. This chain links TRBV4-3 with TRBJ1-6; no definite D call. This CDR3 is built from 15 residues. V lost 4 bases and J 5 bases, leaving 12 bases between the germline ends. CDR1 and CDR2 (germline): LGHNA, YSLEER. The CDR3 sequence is CASSPQVVHNSPLHF. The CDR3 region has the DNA TGCGCCAGCAGCCCCCAGGTTGTACATAATTCACCCCTCCACTTT.

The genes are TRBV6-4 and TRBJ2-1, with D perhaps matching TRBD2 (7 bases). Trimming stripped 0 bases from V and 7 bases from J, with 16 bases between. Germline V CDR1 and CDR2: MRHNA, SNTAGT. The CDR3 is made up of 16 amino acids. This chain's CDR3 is CASSDSGGGDLNEQFF. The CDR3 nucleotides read TGTGCCAGCAGTGACTCAGGGGGGGGGGACCTGAATGAGCAGTTCTTC.

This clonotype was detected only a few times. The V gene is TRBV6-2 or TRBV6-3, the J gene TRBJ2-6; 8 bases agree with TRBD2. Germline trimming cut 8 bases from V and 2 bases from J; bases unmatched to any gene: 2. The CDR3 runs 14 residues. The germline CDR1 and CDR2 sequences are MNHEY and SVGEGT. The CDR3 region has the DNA TGTGCCAGCGCCGGGGGGGCTGGGGCCAACGTCCTGACTTTC. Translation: CASAGGAGANVLTF.

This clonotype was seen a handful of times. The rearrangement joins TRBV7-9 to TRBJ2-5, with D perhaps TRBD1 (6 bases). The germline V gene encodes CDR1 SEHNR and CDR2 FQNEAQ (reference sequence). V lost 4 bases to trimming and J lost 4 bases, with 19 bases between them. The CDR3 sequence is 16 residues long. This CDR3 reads CASSSRVQGPGETQYF. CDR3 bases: TGTGCCAGCAGCTCAAGGGTTCAGGGGCCGGGAGAGACCCAGTACTTC.

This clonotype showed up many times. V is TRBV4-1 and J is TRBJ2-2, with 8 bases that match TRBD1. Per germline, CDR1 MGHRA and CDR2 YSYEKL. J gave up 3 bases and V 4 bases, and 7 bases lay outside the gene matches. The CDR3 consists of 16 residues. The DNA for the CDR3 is TGCGCCAGCAGCCGACGACAGGGGTCTTACACCGGGGAGCTGTTTTTT. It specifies CASSRRQGSYTGELFF.